This passage covers 6 T cell receptor beta chains from one sample sequenced in a study of blood T cells in healthy people across ages. Primers used in a second PCR of about 7 to 12 cycles were a sample-barcoded 5' primer and a J-beta primer mix. One entry per CDR3 protein results from TCRdb running MiXCR on the 5' RACE reads. This sample has around 620,000 distinct CDR3 sequences, with 25% to 30% found just once. The sequenced material came from blood. The receptors originated from a woman in her sixties or seventies in good health.

V and J are TRBV6-2 or TRBV6-3 and TRBJ2-5; D uncertain. The CDR3 contains 16 residues. Between the trimmed V and J ends, which lost 2 bases and 4 bases, there was a span of 17 bases. Germline CDR1 is MNHEY and CDR2 is SVGEGT. CDR3: CASSYPRDNLRETQYF. The CDR3 coding sequence is TGTGCCAGCAGTTACCCCAGAGACAACCTTCGAGAGACCCAGTACTTC.

This clonotype was detected once. The J gene is TRBJ2-4, the V gene TRBV2; D assignment may be TRBD1 or TRBD2 (5 bases each). CDR1 and CDR2 (germline): SNHLY, FYNNEI. The V end was cut by 7 bases, the J end by 4 bases, with 14 bases between. This CDR3 region has 14 residues. CDR3 coding DNA: TGTGCCAGCAATAAACAGGAGGCTAAAAACATTCAGTACTTC. Amino acids: CASNKQEAKNIQYF. Based on the CDR3 plus reference TRBV2 and TRBJ2-4, the full variable domain is EPEVTQTPSHQVTQMGQEVILRCVPISNHLYFYWYRQILGQKVEFLVSFYNNEISEKSEIFDDQFSVERPDGSNFTLKIRSTKLEDSAMYFCASNKQEAKNIQYFGAGTRLSVL.

J is TRBJ2-3 and V is TRBV2; 9 bases align to TRBD1. V shed 9 bases, J shed 0 bases, and the junction held 7 bases outside the gene matches. The CDR3 length is 15 residues. Germline V gene data show CDR1 as SNHLY and CDR2 as FYNNEI. The CDR3 coding sequence is TGTGCCAGTTTTAAAGGGACAGGGAGCACAGATACGCAGTATTTT. Translation: CASFKGTGSTDTQYF.

The chain has TRBV5-1 and TRBJ2-7; 9 nucleotides match TRBD2. The V and J ends lost 2 bases and 2 bases, in that order; junction bases with no gene match: 5. The CDR3 extends over 15 amino acids. Germline loops: CDR1 SGHRS, CDR2 YFSETQ. The CDR3 here is CASSFSSGATYEQYF. DNA for the CDR3: TGCGCCAGCAGCTTTTCTAGCGGGGCGACCTACGAGCAGTACTTC.

In this sample, this clonotype turned up many times. The rearrangement links TRBV20-1 to TRBJ1-2; 7 nucleotides line up with TRBD1. The J segment lost 5 bases and the V segment lost 4 bases, leaving 7 bases of the junction unmatched. Germline V gene sequence: CDR1 DFQATT, CDR2 SNEGSKA (reference sequence). This CDR3 spans 13 amino acids. CDR3 DNA sequence: TGCAGTGCTATAAGACAGGGAGTTTATGGCTACACCTTC. Translation: CSAIRQGVYGYTF.

V and J are TRBV11-2 and TRBJ2-5; D remains ambiguous. Germline CDR1 is SGHAT and CDR2 is FQNNGV. The CDR3 extends over 13 amino acids. V was clipped by 3 bases and J by 4 bases, with 9 bases between them. The CDR3 nucleotides are TGTGCCAGCAGCTTCGGATGGGGAGAGACCCAGTACTTC. This encodes CASSFGWGETQYF.